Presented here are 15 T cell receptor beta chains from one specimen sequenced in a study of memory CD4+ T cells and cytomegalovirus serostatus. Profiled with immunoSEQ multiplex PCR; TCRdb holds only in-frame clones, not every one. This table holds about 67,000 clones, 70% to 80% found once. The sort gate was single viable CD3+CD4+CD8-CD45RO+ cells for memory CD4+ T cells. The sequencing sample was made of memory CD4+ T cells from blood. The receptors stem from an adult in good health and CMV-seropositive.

CDR3 bases: TGTGCCATAACCCCACGGGGCCCCCGTTTCCAAGAGACCCAGTACTTC. Its protein is CAITPRGPRFQETQYF. The V gene is TRBV28, the J gene TRBJ2-5, with D perhaps being TRBD1 or TRBD2 (5 bases each). The CDR3 totals 16 residues. CDR1 and CDR2 from the germline V gene are MDHEN and SYDVKM. Trimming left V 10 bases short and J 1 base short, with 22 bases between. The entire variable domain, with the rest obtained from reference TRBV28 and TRBJ2-5, is as follows: DVKVTQSSRYLVKRTGEKVFLECVQDMDHENMFWYRQDPGLGLRLIYFSYDVKMKEKGDIPEGYSVSREKKERFSLILESASTNQTSMYLCAITPRGPRFQETQYFGPGTRLLVL.

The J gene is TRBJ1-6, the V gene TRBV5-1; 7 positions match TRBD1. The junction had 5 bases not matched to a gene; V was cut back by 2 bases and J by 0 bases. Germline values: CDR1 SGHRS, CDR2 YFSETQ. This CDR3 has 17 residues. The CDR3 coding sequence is TGCGCCAGCAGCTTTGGGGACAGCAGCTCCTATAATTCACCCCTCCACTTT. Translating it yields CASSFGDSSSYNSPLHF.

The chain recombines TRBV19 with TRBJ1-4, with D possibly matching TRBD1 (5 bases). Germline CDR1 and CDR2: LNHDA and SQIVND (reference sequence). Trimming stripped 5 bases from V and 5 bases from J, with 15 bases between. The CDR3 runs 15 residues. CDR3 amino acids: CASSPQDEGNEKLFF. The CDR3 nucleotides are TGTGCCAGTAGTCCCCAGGACGAGGGGAATGAAAAACTGTTTTTT.

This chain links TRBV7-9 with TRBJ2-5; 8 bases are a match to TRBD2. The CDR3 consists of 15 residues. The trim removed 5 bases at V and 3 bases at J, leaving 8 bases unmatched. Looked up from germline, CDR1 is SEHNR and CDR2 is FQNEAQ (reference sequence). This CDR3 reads CASSMWSAGEETQYF. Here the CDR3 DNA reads TGTGCCAGCAGCATGTGGTCAGCGGGAGAAGAGACCCAGTACTTC.

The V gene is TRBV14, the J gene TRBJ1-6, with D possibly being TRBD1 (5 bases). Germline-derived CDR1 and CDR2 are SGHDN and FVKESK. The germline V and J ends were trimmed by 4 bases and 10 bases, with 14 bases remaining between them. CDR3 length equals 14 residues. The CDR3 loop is CASSPVVQGSPLHF. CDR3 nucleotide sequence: TGTGCCAGCAGCCCAGTCGTTCAGGGATCACCCCTCCACTTT.

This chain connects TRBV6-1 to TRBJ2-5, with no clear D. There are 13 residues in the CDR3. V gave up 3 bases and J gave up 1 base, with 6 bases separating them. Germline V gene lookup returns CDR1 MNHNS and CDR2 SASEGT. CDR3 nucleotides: TGTGCCAGCAGTGAGACAAGCCAAGAGACCCAGTACTTC. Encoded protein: CASSETSQETQYF.

The chain's CDR3 is CASIGGRKSSEQYF. In DNA, the CDR3 is TGTGCCAGCATAGGAGGCAGAAAGTCCAGCGAGCAGTACTTC. The rearrangement joins TRBV2 to TRBJ2-7; tentatively, D is TRBD2 (5 bases). This CDR3 has 14 residues. The germline CDR1 and CDR2 sequences are SNHLY and FYNNEI. Trimming stripped 7 bases from V and 6 bases from J, with 19 bases between.

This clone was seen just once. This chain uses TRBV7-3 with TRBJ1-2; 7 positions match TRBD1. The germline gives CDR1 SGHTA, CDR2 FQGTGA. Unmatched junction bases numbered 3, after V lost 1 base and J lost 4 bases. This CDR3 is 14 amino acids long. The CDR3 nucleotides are TGTGCCAGCAGCTTAAACCCAGGGGGCTATGGCTACACCTTC. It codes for CASSLNPGGYGYTF.

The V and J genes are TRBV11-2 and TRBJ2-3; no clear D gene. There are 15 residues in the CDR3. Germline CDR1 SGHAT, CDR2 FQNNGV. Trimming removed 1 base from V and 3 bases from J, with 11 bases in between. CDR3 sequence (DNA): TGTGCCAGCAGCTTAGCACTTCTAGGGACAGATACGCAGTATTTT. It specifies CASSLALLGTDTQYF.

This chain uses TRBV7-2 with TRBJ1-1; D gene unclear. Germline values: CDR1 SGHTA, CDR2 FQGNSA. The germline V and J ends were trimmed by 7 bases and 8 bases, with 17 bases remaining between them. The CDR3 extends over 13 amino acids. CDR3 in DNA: TGTGCCAGCACCCCCTCGGAGTGGTTGGAAGCTTTCTTT. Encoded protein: CASTPSEWLEAFF.

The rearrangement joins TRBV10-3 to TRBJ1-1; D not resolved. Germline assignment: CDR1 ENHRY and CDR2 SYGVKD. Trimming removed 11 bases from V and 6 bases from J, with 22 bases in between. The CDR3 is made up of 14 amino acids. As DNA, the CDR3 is TGTGCCGCCACCCAAGGAGATCATCTCCCTGAAGCTTTCTTT. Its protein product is CAATQGDHLPEAFF.

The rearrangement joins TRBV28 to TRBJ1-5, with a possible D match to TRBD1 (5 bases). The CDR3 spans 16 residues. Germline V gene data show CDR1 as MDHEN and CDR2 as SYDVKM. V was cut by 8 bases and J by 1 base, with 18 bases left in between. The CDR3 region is CASAPGDLFSNQPQHF. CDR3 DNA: TGTGCCAGCGCACCCGGGGACCTTTTCAGCAATCAGCCCCAGCATTTT. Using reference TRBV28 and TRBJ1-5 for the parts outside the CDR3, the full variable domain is DVKVTQSSRYLVKRTGEKVFLECVQDMDHENMFWYRQDPGLGLRLIYFSYDVKMKEKGDIPEGYSVSREKKERFSLILESASTNQTSMYLCASAPGDLFSNQPQHFGDGTRLSIL.

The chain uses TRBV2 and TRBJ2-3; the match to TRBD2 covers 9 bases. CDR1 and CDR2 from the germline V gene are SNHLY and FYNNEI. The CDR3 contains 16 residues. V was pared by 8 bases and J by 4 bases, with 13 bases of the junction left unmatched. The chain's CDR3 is CASGILAGSSSDTQYF. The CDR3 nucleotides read TGTGCCAGCGGGATCCTAGCGGGGTCCTCGTCAGATACGCAGTATTTT.

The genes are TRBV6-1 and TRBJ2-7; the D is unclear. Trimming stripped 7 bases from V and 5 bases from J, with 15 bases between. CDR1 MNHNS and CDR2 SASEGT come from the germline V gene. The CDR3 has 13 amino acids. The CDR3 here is CASTELSRDEQYF. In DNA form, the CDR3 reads TGTGCCAGCACCGAATTAAGTAGGGACGAGCAGTACTTC.

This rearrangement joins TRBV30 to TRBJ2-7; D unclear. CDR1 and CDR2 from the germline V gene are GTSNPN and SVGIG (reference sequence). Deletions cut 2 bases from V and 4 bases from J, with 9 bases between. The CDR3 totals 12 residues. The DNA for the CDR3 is TGTGCCTGGAGTACCACTCCTTACGAGCAGTACTTC. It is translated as CAWSTTPYEQYF.